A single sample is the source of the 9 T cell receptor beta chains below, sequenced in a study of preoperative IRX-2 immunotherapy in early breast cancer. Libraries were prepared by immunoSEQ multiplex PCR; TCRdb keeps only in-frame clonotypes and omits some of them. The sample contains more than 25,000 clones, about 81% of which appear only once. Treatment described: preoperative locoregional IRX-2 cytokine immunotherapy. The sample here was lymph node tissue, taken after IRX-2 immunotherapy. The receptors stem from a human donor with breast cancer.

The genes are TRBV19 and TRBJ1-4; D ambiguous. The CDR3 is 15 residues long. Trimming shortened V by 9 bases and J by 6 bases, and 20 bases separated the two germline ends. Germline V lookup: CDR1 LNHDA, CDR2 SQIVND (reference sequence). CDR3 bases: TGTGCCAGCAACCCTACAAAAAGAGAGTATGAAAAACTGTTTTTT. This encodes CASNPTKREYEKLFF.

In DNA, the CDR3 is TGTGCCAGCTCACCGAGAGGGGTAGAGACCCAGTACTTC. Residues: CASSPRGVETQYF. The chain recombines TRBV18 with TRBJ2-5; perhaps D is TRBD1 or TRBD2 (5 bases each). CDR1 and CDR2 from the germline V gene are KGHSH and LQKENI. There are 13 residues in the CDR3. V dropped 3 bases and J dropped 4 bases, with 9 bases sitting between them.

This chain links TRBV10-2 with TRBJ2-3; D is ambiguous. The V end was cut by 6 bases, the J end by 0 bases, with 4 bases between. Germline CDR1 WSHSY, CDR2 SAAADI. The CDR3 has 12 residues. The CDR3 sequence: CASRGSTDTQYF. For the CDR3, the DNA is TGCGCCAGCAGGGGAAGCACAGATACGCAGTATTTT.

CDR3 sequence reads: CASSIEIRGQGRSGYTF. The CDR3 DNA reads TGTGCCAGTAGTATAGAGATCCGCGGACAGGGTCGAAGTGGCTACACCTTC. The gene calls are TRBV19 and TRBJ1-2; 8 bases match TRBD1. This CDR3 is 17 amino acids long. J lost 7 bases, V lost 0 bases, and 13 bases had no gene match. CDR1 and CDR2 from the germline V gene are LNHDA and SQIVND (reference sequence).

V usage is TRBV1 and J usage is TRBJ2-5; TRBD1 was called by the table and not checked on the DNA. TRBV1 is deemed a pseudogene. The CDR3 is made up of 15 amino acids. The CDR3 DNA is TGCGCCAGCAGCCAAGGGCAGGGAAACCAAGAGACCCAGTACTTC. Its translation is CASSQGQGNQETQYF.

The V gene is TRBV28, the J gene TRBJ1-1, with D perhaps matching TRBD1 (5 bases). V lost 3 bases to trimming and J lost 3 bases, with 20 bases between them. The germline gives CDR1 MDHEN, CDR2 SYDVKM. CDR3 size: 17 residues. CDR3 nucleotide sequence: TGTGCCAGCAGTTTTGGTTGGGGCAGCCCGGAGGACACTGAAGCTTTCTTT. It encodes CASSFGWGSPEDTEAFF.

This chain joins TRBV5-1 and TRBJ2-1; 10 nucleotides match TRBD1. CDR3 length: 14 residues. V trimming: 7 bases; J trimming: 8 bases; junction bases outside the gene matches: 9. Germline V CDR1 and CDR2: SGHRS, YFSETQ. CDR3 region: CASATGQGFHEQFF. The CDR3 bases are TGCGCCAGCGCAACGGGACAGGGGTTCCATGAGCAGTTCTTC.

CDR3 sequence: CASSIKTANEQFF. CDR3 nucleotide sequence: TGTGCCAGTAGTATAAAGACAGCGAATGAGCAGTTCTTC. The chain joins TRBV19 to TRBJ2-1, with D perhaps matching TRBD1 (5 bases). In germline, CDR1 is LNHDA, CDR2 SQIVND (reference sequence). This CDR3 is built from 13 residues. The V gene lost 2 bases and the J gene lost 7 bases, with 9 bases spanning the gap.

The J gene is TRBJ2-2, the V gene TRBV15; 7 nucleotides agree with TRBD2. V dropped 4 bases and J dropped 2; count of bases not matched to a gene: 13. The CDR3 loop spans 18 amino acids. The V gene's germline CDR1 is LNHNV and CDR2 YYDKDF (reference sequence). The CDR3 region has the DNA TGTGCCACCAGCACAAGCCTCCGGCTAGCGGACAACACCGGGGAGCTGTTTTTT. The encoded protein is CATSTSLRLADNTGELFF.